These 29 T cell receptor beta chains originate from one sample sequenced in a study of neoadjuvant anti-PD-1 for oral cavity cancer. Time point specified: after neoadjuvant nivolumab, at surgical resection. Assay: immunoSEQ multiplex PCR; the TCRdb copy retains only in-frame clones and omits some. The sample includes approximately 45,000 clones, 65% to 85% of them seen just once. The sample here was PBMCs, taken after nivolumab (anti-PD-1) treatment. Receptor source: a person aged 40 to 85 with oral cavity squamous cell carcinoma.

The sample holds a few counts of this clone. The chain carries TRBV15 and TRBJ1-5; 8 bases align to TRBD1. The CDR3 covers 15 residues. Losses at the gene ends were 5 bases for V and 6 bases for J; bases not matched to a gene: 9. CDR1 LNHNV and CDR2 YYDKDF come from the germline V gene (reference sequence). In DNA form, the CDR3 reads TGTGCCACCAGCGGCCCACCGGACAGGGTTCAGCCCCAGCATTTT. It yields the protein CATSGPPDRVQPQHF.

The chain has TRBV29-1 and TRBJ2-2, with D possibly matching TRBD1 (5 bases). Germline CDR1 and CDR2: SQVTM and ANQGSEA. The CDR3 contains 13 residues. The V end was cut by 8 bases, the J end by 1 base, with 11 bases between. For the CDR3, the DNA is TGCAGCACCCTGGGGCGGAACACCGGGGAGCTGTTTTTT. This codes for CSTLGRNTGELFF.

The V gene is TRBV30, the J gene TRBJ1-5, with 8 nucleotides matching TRBD1. Per the germline V gene, CDR1 is GTSNPN and CDR2 is SVGIG (reference sequence). The V and J ends lost 2 bases and 0 bases, in that order; junction bases with no gene match: 6. The CDR3 is 16 residues long. CDR3 bases: TGTGCCTGGAGTTCAGGGGGCCCCTATAGCAATCAGCCCCAGCATTTT. It is translated as CAWSSGGPYSNQPQHF.

In nucleotides, the CDR3 is TGTGCCAGCAGCTTAAATCAAATAGGGTCAGCTTTCTTT. It encodes CASSLNQIGSAFF. This rearrangement joins TRBV7-2 to TRBJ1-1, with no clear D. This CDR3 has 13 residues. V dropped 2 bases and J dropped 10 bases, with 14 bases sitting between them. CDR1 and CDR2 from the germline V gene are SGHTA and FQGNSA. Together with reference TRBV7-2 and TRBJ1-1, the CDR3 gives the full variable domain: GAGVSQSPSNKVTEKGKDVELRCDPISGHTALYWYRQSLGQGLEFLIYFQGNSAPDKSGLPSDRFSAERTGGSVSTLTIQRTQQEDSAVYLCASSLNQIGSAFFGQGTRLTVV.

V and J are TRBV6-1 and TRBJ1-1; the D gene is possibly TRBD1 (5 bases). This CDR3 has 14 residues. Germline loops: CDR1 MNHNS, CDR2 SASEGT. Trimming shortened V by 4 bases and J by 5 bases, and 14 bases separated the two germline ends. The CDR3 region has the DNA TGTGCCAGCAGTGGACAGTTGGGGGATACTGAAGCTTTCTTT. It codes for CASSGQLGDTEAFF.

This clone was seen a single time. The chain links TRBV19 to TRBJ2-7, with 14 positions matching TRBD2. The ends lost 4 bases at V and 2 bases at J; junction bases unmatched: 4. In germline, CDR1 is LNHDA, CDR2 SQIVND (reference sequence). The CDR3 consists of 16 residues. The CDR3 sequence: CASSKGTSGSPYEQYF. CDR3 nucleotide sequence: TGTGCCAGTAGTAAAGGGACTAGCGGGAGCCCCTACGAGCAGTACTTC.

This rearrangement joins TRBV5-1 to TRBJ1-2, with D perhaps TRBD1 (5 bases). The CDR3 loop spans 17 amino acids. V lost 0 bases to trimming and J lost 0 bases, with 15 bases between them. Germline CDR1 reads SGHRS; CDR2 reads YFSETQ. CDR3 in DNA: TGCGCCAGCAGCTTGGAGACCCCAGGGCTGTCTAACTATGGCTACACCTTC. The encoded protein is CASSLETPGLSNYGYTF.

The chain couples TRBV9 to TRBJ2-1; 11 nucleotides match TRBD2. The junction had 4 bases not matched to a gene; V was cut back by 3 bases and J by 5 bases. The CDR3 totals 15 residues. Germline V gene lookup returns CDR1 SGDLS and CDR2 YYNGEE. CDR3 residues: CASSAGLADNNEQFF. CDR3 coding DNA: TGTGCCAGCAGCGCGGGACTAGCGGACAACAATGAGCAGTTCTTC.

This clone has just one count. The V and J genes are TRBV20-1 and TRBJ2-1; D remains ambiguous. V was pared by 5 bases and J by 5 bases, with 7 bases between. Germline-derived CDR1 and CDR2 are DFQATT and SNEGSKA (reference sequence). This CDR3 region has 11 residues. The CDR3 is CSALANNEQFF. As DNA, the CDR3 is TGCAGTGCTTTAGCAAACAATGAGCAGTTCTTC.

The chain employs TRBV4-1 and TRBJ1-2; 11 bases line up with TRBD1. The V gene's germline CDR1 is MGHRA and CDR2 YSYEKL. Trimming took 0 bases from V and 3 from J; bases not matched to a gene: 12. CDR3 length equals 19 residues. CDR3 DNA: TGCGCCAGCAGCCAAGATGCTGGACAGGGGGCCCAGGTGGACTATGGCTACACCTTC. This sequence encodes CASSQDAGQGAQVDYGYTF.

This chain uses TRBV27 with TRBJ1-2; 8 bases match TRBD1. The CDR3 runs 13 residues. Trimming took 6 bases from V and 8 from J; bases not matched to a gene: 8. Germline V lookup: CDR1 MNHEY, CDR2 SMNVEV (reference sequence). The CDR3 DNA sequence: TGTGCCAGCAGCCCCGGACAGGGAAGAGGCTACACCTTC. It codes for CASSPGQGRGYTF.

The V and J genes are TRBV7-8 and TRBJ1-1, with D uncertain. In germline, CDR1 is SGHVS, CDR2 FQNEAQ. The CDR3 runs to 13 residues. Trimming pared 5 bases from V and 1 base from J, leaving 8 bases between. The CDR3 protein is CASSKTENTEAFF. CDR3 bases: TGTGCCAGCAGCAAGACCGAGAACACTGAAGCTTTCTTT.

This chain joins TRBV5-1 and TRBJ2-2; 12 bases match TRBD2. The CDR3 is 15 amino acids. Germline CDR1 reads SGHRS; CDR2 reads YFSETQ. V gave up 7 bases and J gave up 4 bases; unmatched junction bases: 5. The CDR3 reads CASGLAGSGTGELFF. For the CDR3, the DNA is TGCGCCAGCGGACTAGCGGGGTCGGGCACCGGGGAGCTGTTTTTT. The full variable domain, with the rest looked up from reference TRBV5-1 and TRBJ2-2, is KAGVTQTPRYLIKTRGQQVTLSCSPISGHRSVSWYQQTPGQGLQFLFEYFSETQRNKGNFPGRFSGRQFSNSRSEMNVSTLELGDSALYLCASGLAGSGTGELFFGEGSRLTVL.

The chain employs TRBV7-8 and TRBJ2-3; TRBD2 matches at 9 bases. This CDR3 contains 16 residues. The germline V gene has CDR1 SGHVS and CDR2 FQNEAQ. V trimming: 1 base; J trimming: 5 bases; junction bases outside the gene matches: 7. CDR3 protein: CASSLEGRGGRDTQYF. CDR3 bases: TGTGCCAGCAGCTTAGAGGGGCGGGGGGGCCGAGATACGCAGTATTTT.

The chain employs TRBV28 and TRBJ1-5; the D is unclear. Germline lookup yields CDR1 MDHEN and CDR2 SYDVKM. This CDR3 region has 12 residues. Trimming left V 5 bases short and J 7 bases short, with 9 bases between. The CDR3 DNA follows: TGTGCCAGCAGTCCCCTACAACAGCCCCAGCATTTT. It specifies CASSPLQQPQHF.

This clone was observed once. The rearrangement links TRBV6-5 to TRBJ1-1; no firm D call. Between the trimmed V and J ends, which lost 1 base and 1 base, there was a span of 13 bases. This CDR3 contains 16 residues. Germline V gene lookup returns CDR1 MNHEY and CDR2 SVGAGI. CDR3 bases: TGTGCCAGCAGTTACTGGCCAGGAAGGTCGAACACTGAAGCTTTCTTT. It translates to CASSYWPGRSNTEAFF.

This clone was counted a few times. J is TRBJ1-1 and V is TRBV9; D ambiguous. Germline V gene data show CDR1 as SGDLS and CDR2 as YYNGEE. The V end was cut by 0 bases, the J end by 3 bases, with 9 bases between. The CDR3 runs to 14 residues. The CDR3 loop is CASSVGVGYTEAFF. Written as DNA, the CDR3 is TGTGCCAGCAGCGTAGGGGTGGGTTACACTGAAGCTTTCTTT.

This chain uses TRBV9 with TRBJ1-4; TRBD1 matches 7 bases. CDR1 and CDR2 from the germline V gene are SGDLS and YYNGEE. The CDR3 runs to 15 residues. J was trimmed by 8 bases and V by 0 bases; bases with no gene match: 7. CDR3 nucleotides: TGTGCCAGCAGCGTAGGACAGGGAAAGGGCGAAAAACTGTTTTTT. Its translation: CASSVGQGKGEKLFF. The variable domain in full, completed from reference TRBV9 and TRBJ1-4, reads DSGVTQTPKHLITATGQRVTLRCSPRSGDLSVYWYQQSLDQGLQFLIQYYNGEERAKGNILERFSAQQFPDLHSELNLSSLELGDSALYFCASSVGQGKGEKLFFGSGTQLSVL.

The J gene is TRBJ1-5, the V gene TRBV19; D is ambiguous. Looked up from germline, CDR1 is LNHDA and CDR2 is SQIVND (reference sequence). CDR3 length equals 14 residues. Trimming removed 5 bases from V and 0 bases from J, with 8 bases in between. CDR3 bases: TGTGCCAGTAGTCGCGTTAATAGCAATCAGCCCCAGCATTTT. This gives the protein CASSRVNSNQPQHF. Looking up the rest from reference TRBV19 and TRBJ1-5 gives the full variable domain: DGGITQSPKYLFRKEGQNVTLSCEQNLNHDAMYWYRQDPGQGLRLIYYSQIVNDFQKGDIAEGYSVSREKKESFPLTVTSAQKNPTAFYLCASSRVNSNQPQHFGDGTRLSIL.

The chain is built from TRBV4-1 and TRBJ2-7; 10 bases align to TRBD2. The CDR3 has 17 amino acids. Germline trimming cut 1 base from V and 5 bases from J; bases unmatched to any gene: 11. In germline, CDR1 is MGHRA, CDR2 YSYEKL. The CDR3 protein is CASSQGYASGSNNEQYF. The CDR3 coding sequence is TGCGCCAGCAGCCAAGGCTATGCTAGCGGGAGCAACAACGAGCAGTACTTC.

The chain has TRBV4-1 and TRBJ2-5, with 8 positions matching TRBD1. The length of the CDR3 is 16 residues. CDR1 is MGHRA and CDR2 is YSYEKL in the germline V gene. V was pared by 4 bases and J by 4 bases, with 11 bases of the junction left unmatched. The CDR3 DNA is TGCGCCAGCAGCCCTGGGGAGGCAGGGGGCAGAGAGACCCAGTACTTC. It is translated as CASSPGEAGGRETQYF.

The V gene is TRBV27, the J gene TRBJ1-1; D remains ambiguous. V was shortened by 2 bases and J by 6 bases, with 4 bases between the two germline ends. The CDR3 runs 11 residues. Germline V gene data show CDR1 as MNHEY and CDR2 as SMNVEV (reference sequence). CDR3 sequence: CASSLGPEAFF. The CDR3 coding sequence is TGTGCCAGCAGTTTAGGACCTGAAGCTTTCTTT.

The chain uses TRBV7-2 and TRBJ2-7, with no clear D. The CDR3 extends over 15 amino acids. CDR1 and CDR2 (germline): SGHTA, FQGNSA. Trimming pared 1 base from V and 1 base from J, leaving 11 bases between. The DNA of the CDR3 is TGTGCCAGCAGCTTAGAATGGGGTGGTTCCTACGAGCAGTACTTC. Encoded protein: CASSLEWGGSYEQYF.

The chain joins TRBV7-2 to TRBJ2-2, with a weak D call TRBD1 (6 bases). The CDR3 is 16 amino acids. V was pared by 3 bases and J by 5 bases, with 16 bases between. Per germline, CDR1 SGHTA and CDR2 FQGNSA. In DNA form, the CDR3 reads TGTGCCAGCAGCTTGGCTTCAGGGGCAAGGACCGGGGAGCTGTTTTTT. Its translation: CASSLASGARTGELFF.

The CDR3 nucleotides read TGTGCCAGCAGCCAAGGAGCCCGCTATGGCTACACCTTC. Protein: CASSQGARYGYTF. This chain links TRBV14 with TRBJ1-2; no definite D call. The CDR3 extends over 13 amino acids. Per the germline V gene, CDR1 is SGHDN and CDR2 is FVKESK. Trimming took off 1 base at V and 4 bases at J, with 7 bases between the two ends.

V is TRBV28 and J is TRBJ1-1; D is perhaps TRBD1 (6 bases). Germline loops: CDR1 MDHEN, CDR2 SYDVKM. V was pared by 5 bases and J by 0 bases, with 13 bases between. The CDR3 length is 15 residues. The CDR3 is CASSVQGRMNTEAFF. CDR3 DNA sequence: TGTGCCAGCAGTGTACAGGGACGAATGAACACTGAAGCTTTCTTT.

The rearrangement joins TRBV5-5 to TRBJ1-1, with D unclear. CDR1 and CDR2 (germline): SGHKS, YYEKEE (reference sequence). The V gene lost 4 bases and the J gene lost 0 bases, with 10 bases spanning the gap. This CDR3 spans 14 amino acids. The CDR3 DNA is TGTGCCAGCAGCCGAGGACTCATGAACACTGAAGCTTTCTTT. This codes for CASSRGLMNTEAFF.

The chain has TRBV28 and TRBJ2-1, with D tentatively TRBD1 (6 bases). This CDR3 comprises 14 residues. The V gene lost 8 bases and the J gene lost 1 base, with 12 bases spanning the gap. CDR1 MDHEN and CDR2 SYDVKM come from the germline V gene. The CDR3 sequence: CASQQGESYNEQFF. CDR3 sequence (DNA): TGTGCCAGCCAACAGGGCGAATCCTACAATGAGCAGTTCTTC.

This rearrangement joins TRBV11-1 to TRBJ2-6; tentative D call: TRBD1 (6 bases). V lost 5 bases and J 4 bases, leaving 9 bases between the germline ends. The CDR3 totals 14 residues. Germline loops: CDR1 SGHAT, CDR2 FQDESV (reference sequence). The CDR3 region is CASSPRGGANVLTF. CDR3 sequence (DNA): TGTGCCAGCAGCCCCAGGGGCGGGGCCAACGTCCTGACTTTC. Complete variable domain (other parts from reference TRBV11-1 and TRBJ2-6): EAEVAQSPRYKITEKSQAVAFWCDPISGHATLYWYRQILGQGPELLVQFQDESVVDDSQLPKDRFSAERLKGVDSTLKIQPAELGDSAMYLCASSPRGGANVLTFGAGSRLTVL.